This T cell receptor beta chain comes out of a study of glioma-infiltrating T cells after dendritic cell vaccination (TCRdb year 2016). For context, the study as a whole: The cohort comprised roughly 15 glioblastoma patients from Phase I and II dendritic cell vaccination trials, 9 newly diagnosed and 6 with recurrent disease. Between 2003 and 2012, the patients were given dendritic cell vaccination pulsed with autologous tumor lysate. The vaccine was prepared from monocyte-derived dendritic cells that were cultured for seven to eight days with IL-4 and GM-CSF and then pulsed overnight with autologous tumor lysate. Patients received three intradermal dendritic cell vaccine injections at biweekly intervals in the arm below the axilla. In glioblastoma patients vaccinated with dendritic cells, deep sequencing of TCR beta CDR3 regions served to measure the amount of tumor-infiltrating lymphocytes and to compare repertoires between tumor and blood. Survival after dendritic cell vaccination was correlated with TCR sequencing metrics, such as TIL content and the overlap between tumor and blood repertoires. Summary of the overall study and its limitations: Higher estimated pretreatment TIL content predicted longer time to progression and overall survival after dendritic cell vaccination. The response model built on TCR overlap across three groups was characterized as speculative, with prospective validation still needed. TCR clonality showed no direct relationship with survival, which suggests that a diverse polyclonal response may be important. The cohort was small and heterogeneous, with few patients having full blood and tumor sets and even fewer initial-recurrent tumor pairs.

Patients were selected for having adequate residual fresh-frozen tumor tissue and more than two years of available survival data. Molecular status otherwise varied across the glioblastoma patients, but none of them carried an isocitrate dehydrogenase mutation. PBMC collection took place before vaccination, two weeks after the third vaccination, and at tumor progression if progression occurred. The Qiagen DNeasy Blood extraction Kit was used for extraction of genomic DNA. To note about this clone: The specificity of this receptor is unknown. No much larger clonotype is one base removed from it; base qualities were not supplied.

TCRB CDR3 regions were amplified from approximately 2 ug genomic DNA, or all available DNA if less, using the immunoSEQ assay. The multiplex PCR employed 60 forward primers targeting TCR V beta segments and 13 reverse primers targeting J beta segments. To estimate the number of reads per starting template, synthetic control templates were added to each sample at limiting dilution. Sequencing produced 87 bp reads on the Illumina HiSeq System. On the study's bioinformatics: PCR and sequencing errors were removed by a nearest neighbor algorithm that merged closely related sequences. TCR overlap was defined as the percentage of unique tumor TCR beta sequences that were also found in the peripheral blood of the same patient. TCRdb retrieved this table from immuneACCESS and kept in-frame rearrangements only. Not all clones are present; in checked studies, unresolved V genes account for under half, and no reason is known for the remainder. Clone size and V and J calls were adopted from that table, with D and trimming inferred from the DNA. The sample yields about 96,000 clones; around three quarters were counted once. Of the sample, approximately 6% is held by the ten largest clones.

Measured from the cysteine to the phenylalanine, the CDR3 is 15 residues long. The read is trimmed to its CDR3 DNA, 45 bases read in frame from base 1. The germline V end is reduced by 3 bases and the J end by 5 bases; junction bases left unmatched: 7. The germline V gene supplies CDR1 MNHNS and CDR2 SASEGT. This receptor was obtained from a human donor with glioblastoma. The sequence links TRBV6-1 to TRBJ2-1; 7 central bases correspond to TRBD2. The specimen was blood, collected before dendritic cell vaccination. Here is the DNA: TGTGCCAGCAGTGAGAGAAGCGGGGCGAACAATGAGCAGTTCTTC. The encoded protein is CASSERSGANNEQFF.